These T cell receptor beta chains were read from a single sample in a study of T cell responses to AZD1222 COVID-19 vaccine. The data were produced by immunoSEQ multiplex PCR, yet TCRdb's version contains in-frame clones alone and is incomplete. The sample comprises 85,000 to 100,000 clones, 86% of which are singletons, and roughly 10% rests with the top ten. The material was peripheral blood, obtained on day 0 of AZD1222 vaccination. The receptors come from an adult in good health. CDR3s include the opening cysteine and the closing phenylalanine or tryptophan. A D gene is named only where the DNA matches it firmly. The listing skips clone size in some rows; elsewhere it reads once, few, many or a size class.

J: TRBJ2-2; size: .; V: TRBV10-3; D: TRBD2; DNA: TGTGCCATCACTAGCGGGAACACCGGGGAGCTGTTTTTT; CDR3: CAITSGNTGELFF
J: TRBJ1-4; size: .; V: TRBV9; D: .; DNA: TGTGCCAGCAGCGCCGGTGGACAGCTGCTTGAAAAACTGTTTTTT; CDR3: CASSAGGQLLEKLFF
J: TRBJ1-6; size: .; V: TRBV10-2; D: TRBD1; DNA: TGCGCCAGCAGGAACTCAGGGGGCGGGGGCAGTTCACCCCTCCACTTT; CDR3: CASRNSGGGGSSPLHF
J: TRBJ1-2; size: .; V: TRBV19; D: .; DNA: TGTGCCAGTACCCACGGCAGGGGCGGCTATGGCTACACCTTC; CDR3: CASTHGRGGYGYTF
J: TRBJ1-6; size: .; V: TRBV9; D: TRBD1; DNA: TGTGCCAGCAGCGGCAGGGGGCCGAATTCACCCCTCCACTTT; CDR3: CASSGRGPNSPLHF
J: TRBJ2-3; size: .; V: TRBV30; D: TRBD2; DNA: TGTGCCTGGAGTCCGCGGGGGACAGATACGCAGTATTTT; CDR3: CAWSPRGTDTQYF
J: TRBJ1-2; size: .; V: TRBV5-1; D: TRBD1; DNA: TGCGCCAGCAGCTTGCCCCGACAGGGGATCAACTATGGCTACACCTTC; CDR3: CASSLPRQGINYGYTF
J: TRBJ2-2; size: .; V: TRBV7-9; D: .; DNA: TGTGCCAGCAGCTTAGGGTCAGGGAGCGGCACCGGGGAGCTGTTTTTT; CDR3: CASSLGSGSGTGELFF
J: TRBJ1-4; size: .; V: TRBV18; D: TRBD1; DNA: TGTGCCAGCTCACGGGGACAGCTTAATGAAAAACTGTTTTTT; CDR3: CASSRGQLNEKLFF
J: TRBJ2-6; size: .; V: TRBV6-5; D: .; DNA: TGTGCCAGCAAGGGGGTCTCTGGGGCCAACGTCCTGACTTTC; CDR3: CASKGVSGANVLTF
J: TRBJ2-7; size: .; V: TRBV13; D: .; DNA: TGTGCCAGCAGTCCCCGACGTGGAAGAGGTTCCTACGAGCAGTACTTC; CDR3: CASSPRRGRGSYEQYF
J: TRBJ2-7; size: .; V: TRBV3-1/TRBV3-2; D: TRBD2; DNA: TGTGCCAGCAGCTCCGGGACTAGCGCGACCTACGAGCAGTACTTC; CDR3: CASSSGTSATYEQYF
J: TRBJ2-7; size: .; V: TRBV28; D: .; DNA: TGTGCCAGCAGCTCTTGGAGGGGGGGGAAGCAGTACTTC; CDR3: CASSSWRGGKQYF
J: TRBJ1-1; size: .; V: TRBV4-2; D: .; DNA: TGTGCCAGCAGCCAAGTGGTGCCGGGGGAGGCTGAAGCTTTCTTT; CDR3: CASSQVVPGEAEAFF
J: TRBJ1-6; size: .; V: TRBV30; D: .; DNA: TGTGCCTGGAGGGGCGGAATAAATTCACCCCTCCACTTT; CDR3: CAWRGGINSPLHF
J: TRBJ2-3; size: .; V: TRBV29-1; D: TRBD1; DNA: TGCATTCACTACGGGACAGGGCGCACAGATACGCAGTATTTT; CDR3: CIHYGTGRTDTQYF
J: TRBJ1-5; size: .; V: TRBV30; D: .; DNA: TGTGCCTGGACCCTAGATAGCAATCAGCCCCAACATTTT; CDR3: CAWTLDSNQPQHF
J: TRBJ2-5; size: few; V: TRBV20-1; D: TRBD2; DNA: TGCAGTGCTAGTAATTCAGCGGGAGTGGGGGAGACCCAGTACTTC; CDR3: CSASNSAGVGETQYF
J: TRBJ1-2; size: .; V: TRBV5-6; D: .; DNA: TGTGCCAGCAGCTGGAGGGGGTCTAATGGCTACACCTTC; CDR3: CASSWRGSNGYTF
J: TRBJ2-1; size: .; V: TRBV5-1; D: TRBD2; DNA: TGCGCCAGCAGCGCCGGACTAGCGGGAGGAAATGAGCAGTTCTTC; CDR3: CASSAGLAGGNEQFF
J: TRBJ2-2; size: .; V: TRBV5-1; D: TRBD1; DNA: TGCGCCAGCAGCCCGCGACAGGGGCCGAACACCGGGGAGCTGTTTTTT; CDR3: CASSPRQGPNTGELFF
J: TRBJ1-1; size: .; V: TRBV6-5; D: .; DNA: TGTGCCAGCGCCCGGAATGTGCCACCGAAAGCTTTCTTT; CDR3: CASARNVPPKAFF
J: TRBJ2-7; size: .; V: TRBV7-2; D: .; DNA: TGTGCCAGCAGCTCAGGACTCGTCCCCTACGAGCAGTACTTC; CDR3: CASSSGLVPYEQYF
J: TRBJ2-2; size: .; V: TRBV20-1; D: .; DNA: TGCAGTGCTAGTAGTCAGGACTACGGGGAGCTGTTTTTT; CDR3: CSASSQDYGELFF
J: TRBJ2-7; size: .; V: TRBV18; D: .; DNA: TGTGCCAGCTCAAGCGGGCTAGCGCTCTCCTACGAGCAGTACTTC; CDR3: CASSSGLALSYEQYF
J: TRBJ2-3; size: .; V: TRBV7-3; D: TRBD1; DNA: TGTGCCAGCAGTCGCGACAGGGGCACAGATACGCAGTATTTT; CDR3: CASSRDRGTDTQYF
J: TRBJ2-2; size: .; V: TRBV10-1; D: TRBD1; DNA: TGCGCCAGCAGTACTGACAGGGAGCGTACCGGGGAGCTGTTTTTT; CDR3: CASSTDRERTGELFF